Presented here are 26 T cell receptor beta chains from one specimen sequenced in a study of T-cell reconstitution after alpha-beta-depleted transplantation in children. Preparing the TCRbeta library involved the use of unique molecular identifiers. TCRdb re-called the PCR reads through MiXCR, storing one row per CDR3 protein. The sample holds around 440,000 distinct CDR3 sequences; about 10% are singletons and the top ten take 2% to 2.5%. The sample in question was PBMCs, obtained before TCRalphabeta/CD19-depleted stem cell transplant. The receptors come from a child aged 2 to 10 with inherited bone marrow failure, due to receive a stem cell transplant.

V gene TRBV12-3 or TRBV12-4 combines with J gene TRBJ2-5, with 10 bases identical to TRBD2. J lost 3 bases, V lost 5 bases, and 6 bases had no gene match. The length of the CDR3 is 15 residues. The CDR3 protein is CASSQYGLAEETQYF. CDR3 DNA: TGTGCCAGCAGTCAATACGGACTAGCGGAAGAGACCCAGTACTTC.

This clonotype was counted at least ten times. V and J are TRBV9 and TRBJ2-7; 9 bases are a match to TRBD1. Germline lookup yields CDR1 SGDLS and CDR2 YYNGEE. The CDR3 covers 16 residues. Unmatched junction bases numbered 9, after V lost 2 bases and J lost 3 bases. The CDR3 coding sequence is TGTGCCAGCAGCGTTCGCCCGGGACAGGGACTCTACGAGCAGTACTTC. This sequence encodes CASSVRPGQGLYEQYF.

This clonotype came up many times. CDR3 amino acids: CSAREGLATDTQYF. In DNA, the CDR3 is TGCAGTGCTAGGGAAGGGCTAGCGACAGATACGCAGTATTTT. V and J are TRBV20-1 and TRBJ2-3; D is possibly TRBD2 (6 bases). V shed 3 bases and J shed 3 bases, with 13 bases lying between them. The CDR3 totals 14 residues. Germline CDR1 reads DFQATT; CDR2 reads SNEGSKA (reference sequence).

This clonotype occurred a few times. The rearrangement uses TRBV20-1 and TRBJ2-7, with 9 bases lining up with TRBD1. Germline loops: CDR1 DFQATT, CDR2 SNEGSKA (reference sequence). V shed 5 bases, J shed 12 bases, and the junction held 8 bases outside the gene matches. The CDR3 length is 11 residues. DNA for the CDR3: TGCAGTGCTCCTGTCGGGACAGGGTGGTACTTC. Translated, it gives CSAPVGTGWYF.

This clonotype has ten or more counts. The chain links TRBV11-2 to TRBJ2-2; 9 bases agree with TRBD1. This CDR3 is built from 15 residues. V shed 6 bases, J shed 6 bases, and the junction held 8 bases outside the gene matches. The germline gives CDR1 SGHAT, CDR2 FQNNGV. CDR3 nucleotides: TGTGCCAGCAGTTTGGGCACAGGGGGCGCCGGGGAGCTGTTTTTT. It is translated as CASSLGTGGAGELFF.

The V gene is TRBV12-3 or TRBV12-4, the J gene TRBJ1-2; possible D gene TRBD1, 6 bases. Trimming removed 5 bases from V and 5 bases from J, with 12 bases in between. The CDR3 length is 13 residues. CDR3 protein: CASSLTGRYGYTF. In DNA, the CDR3 is TGTGCCAGCAGTCTCACAGGGAGGTATGGCTACACCTTC.

In the case of this clonotype: One base away lies a much larger clone, so this may be a sequencing read error. J is TRBJ2-7 and V is TRBV12-3 or TRBV12-4, with no clear D. This CDR3 comprises 14 residues. V dropped 5 bases and J dropped 3 bases, with 14 bases sitting between them. CDR3 coding DNA: TGTGCCAGCAGTGACAACTGGGGAATCTACGAGCAGTACTTC. Protein sequence: CASSDNWGIYEQYF.

There are many counts of this clonotype. The CDR3 sequence is CATRTGEVLTGELFF. DNA of the CDR3: TGTGCCACCAGGACAGGGGAGGTACTTACCGGGGAGCTGTTTTTT. This sequence joins TRBV10-3 and TRBJ2-2; 9 bases line up with TRBD1. The V gene's germline CDR1 is ENHRY and CDR2 SYGVKD. After removal of 10 bases from V and 5 bases from J, the junction contained 11 bases not matched to a gene. CDR3 length: 15 residues.

The sample holds a few counts of this clonotype. The chain uses TRBV20-1 and TRBJ1-1; D is unclear. This CDR3 is built from 16 residues. Trimming pared 3 bases from V and 0 bases from J, leaving 17 bases between. Germline V gene sequence: CDR1 DFQATT, CDR2 SNEGSKA (reference sequence). In DNA form, the CDR3 reads TGCAGTGCTAGGAGGAGTGTAGGACTGATGAACACTGAAGCTTTCTTT. Its protein is CSARRSVGLMNTEAFF.

The rearrangement links TRBV20-1 to TRBJ2-7; 7 bases match TRBD2. Germline trimming cut 6 bases from V and 3 bases from J; bases unmatched to any gene: 5. The CDR3 is 12 amino acids. The germline V gene has CDR1 DFQATT and CDR2 SNEGSKA (reference sequence). CDR3 sequence: CSALTSSYEQYF. The DNA for the CDR3 is TGCAGTGCCCTGACTAGCAGCTACGAGCAGTACTTC.

This clonotype came up many times. This sequence joins TRBV18 and TRBJ1-4, with TRBD1 identical over 8 bases. From germline, CDR1 is KGHSH and CDR2 LQKENI. V shed 1 base, J shed 7 bases, and the junction held 5 bases outside the gene matches. This CDR3 has 15 amino acids. As DNA, the CDR3 is TGTGCCAGCTCACCACTAAGGCAGGGGGCTGAAAAACTGTTTTTT. As protein: CASSPLRQGAEKLFF.

This clonotype has only a few counts. The chain joins TRBV19 to TRBJ1-2; maybe TRBD1 (6 bases). Trimming took off 7 bases at V and 5 bases at J, with 23 bases between the two ends. Germline V gene data show CDR1 as LNHDA and CDR2 as SQIVND (reference sequence). CDR3 length: 16 residues. CDR3 protein: CASMSAGGGTNYGYTF. DNA of the CDR3: TGTGCCAGTATGTCAGCTGGCGGAGGGACAAATTATGGCTACACCTTC.

This chain connects TRBV5-1 to TRBJ2-1; 7 nucleotides agree with TRBD2. Germline V gene data show CDR1 as SGHRS and CDR2 as YFSETQ. The J segment lost 1 base and the V segment lost 4 bases, leaving 14 bases of the junction unmatched. There are 18 residues in the CDR3. The CDR3 loop reads CASSPISGLVGSYNEQFF. The CDR3 coding sequence is TGCGCCAGCAGCCCAATATCTGGACTAGTCGGGTCCTACAATGAGCAGTTCTTC.

This clonotype appeared many times. The chain employs TRBV3-1 and TRBJ2-7; D unclear. The germline V and J ends were trimmed by 4 bases and 0 bases, with 16 bases remaining between them. Germline V gene data show CDR1 as LGHDT and CDR2 as YNNKEL (reference sequence). This CDR3 contains 16 residues. The DNA of the CDR3 is TGTGCCAGCAGCCCCGATATAGCTGCTAGCTCCTACGAGCAGTACTTC. Translating it yields CASSPDIAASSYEQYF.

In this sample, this clonotype turned up many times. The gene calls are TRBV6-2 or TRBV6-3 and TRBJ2-1; D is perhaps TRBD2 (5 bases). Looked up from germline, CDR1 is MNHEY and CDR2 is SVGEGT. V shed 9 bases and J shed 0 bases, with 12 bases lying between them. CDR3 length: 14 residues. CDR3 nucleotide sequence: TGTGCCAGTAAGCGGTCGCCCTCCTACAATGAGCAGTTCTTC. This gives the protein CASKRSPSYNEQFF.

This clonotype was found many times. The CDR3 DNA reads as TGTGCCAGCAGTTTATTCCCGCCTAGCGGGAACAATGAGCAGTTCTTC. Protein product: CASSLFPPSGNNEQFF. The chain employs TRBV27 and TRBJ2-1; 9 bases are a match to TRBD2. In germline, CDR1 is MNHEY, CDR2 SMNVEV (reference sequence). The CDR3 contains 16 residues. The V and J ends lost 1 base and 5 bases, in that order; junction bases with no gene match: 6.

This clonotype showed up many times. V is TRBV12-3 or TRBV12-4 and J is TRBJ2-7; D not resolved. Trimming cost V 6 bases and J 6 bases, with 15 bases left between them. The CDR3 is made up of 13 amino acids. The CDR3 region is CASSPFTVGEQYF. The CDR3 nucleotides are TGTGCCAGCAGCCCTTTTACTGTAGGCGAGCAGTACTTC.

On this clonotype: Since a much larger clone is just one base distant, this may be a read error. The chain recombines TRBV29-1 with TRBJ2-1, with D maybe TRBD2 (6 bases). The germline gives CDR1 SQVTM, CDR2 ANQGSEA. The CDR3 has 13 amino acids. V was shortened by 5 bases and J by 6 bases, with 14 bases between the two germline ends. In nucleotides, the CDR3 is TGCAGCGTTTCTAGCGCGAGGGCCAATGAGCAGTTCTTC. It codes for CSVSSARANEQFF.

This clonotype was detected many times. The chain employs TRBV27 and TRBJ1-1; 9 bases agree with TRBD1. Germline loops: CDR1 MNHEY, CDR2 SMNVEV (reference sequence). Unmatched junction bases numbered 2, after V lost 3 bases and J lost 3 bases. The CDR3 has 14 amino acids. CDR3 sequence (DNA): TGTGCCAGCAGTTTCCGGGACAGGGACACTGAAGCTTTCTTT. It encodes CASSFRDRDTEAFF.

This clonotype was seen many times. The chain has TRBV7-9 and TRBJ2-7; 9 positions match TRBD2. The CDR3 extends over 14 amino acids. Trimming took 6 bases from V and 3 from J; bases not matched to a gene: 6. CDR1 SEHNR and CDR2 FQNEAQ come from the germline V gene (reference sequence). The CDR3 region has the DNA TGTGCCAGCAGATCGACTAGCGGCGGCTACGAGCAGTACTTC. It encodes CASRSTSGGYEQYF.

At least ten counts were recorded for this clonotype. V gene TRBV12-3 or TRBV12-4 combines with J gene TRBJ2-3; possibly TRBD2 for D (6 bases). V shed 5 bases and J shed 4 bases, with 10 bases lying between them. The CDR3 runs 13 residues. CDR3 nucleotides: TGTGCCAGCAGTGGGACTCTTTCAGATACGCAGTATTTT. Protein product: CASSGTLSDTQYF.

In this sample, this clonotype turned up many times. The J gene is TRBJ2-3, the V gene TRBV6-2 or TRBV6-3; 11 bases fit TRBD2. V dropped 1 base and J dropped 3; count of bases not matched to a gene: 15. The CDR3 runs to 20 residues. In germline, CDR1 is MNHEY, CDR2 SVGEGT. The CDR3 DNA reads as TGTGCCAGCAGTTACTACCCCCTCCAATTAGCGGGAGGGCCGACAGATACGCAGTATTTT. Its translation is CASSYYPLQLAGGPTDTQYF.

Only a few counts were recorded for this clonotype. J is TRBJ1-3 and V is TRBV7-2; weak D call: TRBD1 (6 bases). This CDR3 contains 18 residues. Trimming pared 2 bases from V and 3 bases from J, leaving 20 bases between. The germline CDR1 and CDR2 sequences are SGHTA and FQGNSA. The chain's CDR3 is CASSLTPAGAGFGNTIYF. As DNA, the CDR3 is TGTGCCAGCAGCTTAACGCCTGCGGGGGCAGGGTTTGGAAACACCATATATTTT.

In its sample, this clonotype was seen a few times. The chain couples TRBV20-1 to TRBJ2-3, with 7 bases aligning to TRBD2. The CDR3 has 15 amino acids. Germline CDR1 reads DFQATT; CDR2 reads SNEGSKA (reference sequence). Trimming cost V 6 bases and J 5 bases; bases outside gene matches: 14. CDR3 sequence: CSAYEWREKVDTQYF. For the CDR3, the DNA is TGCAGTGCCTACGAATGGCGGGAGAAGGTAGATACGCAGTATTTT.

This clonotype was observed a few times. The CDR3 spells CASSPGGLTYNEQFF. The CDR3, as DNA: TGCGCCAGCAGCCCTGGGGGCCTAACCTACAATGAGCAGTTCTTC. This rearrangement joins TRBV5-1 to TRBJ2-1, with D perhaps TRBD1 (6 bases). Trimming left V 4 bases short and J 2 bases short, with 13 bases between. There are 15 residues in the CDR3. Germline V gene data show CDR1 as SGHRS and CDR2 as YFSETQ.

The chain carries TRBV6-2 or TRBV6-3 and TRBJ2-1; D not certain. The CDR3 has 15 amino acids. V lost 2 bases, J lost 0 bases, and 8 bases lay in between. CDR1 is MNHEY, CDR2 SVGEGT, per germline. The CDR3 is CASSYAPGSYNEQFF. CDR3 DNA sequence: TGTGCCAGCAGTTACGCGCCCGGCTCCTACAATGAGCAGTTCTTC.